The 21 T cell receptor beta chains below all came from one sample that was sequenced in a study of blood T cell repertoires in COVID-19. Sequenced by immunoSEQ multiplex PCR; TCRdb stores in-frame clones only, minus some. The sample records hundreds of thousands of clones, 80% to 90% being singletons. Material: peripheral blood. The source is a man between 18 and 35 years old with COVID-19, enrolled during active disease.

The chain links TRBV19 to TRBJ1-4; no reliable D call. V dropped 6 bases and J dropped 6 bases, with 11 bases sitting between them. The CDR3 contains 13 residues. Germline CDR1 is LNHDA and CDR2 is SQIVND (reference sequence). The CDR3 nucleotides read TGTGCCAGTAGCAGTCTCGCCGATGAAAAACTGTTTTTT. Its protein product is CASSSLADEKLFF.

The CDR3 is CASRGRRDTQYF. CDR3 nucleotides: TGTGCCAGCCGAGGCCGGAGAGATACGCAGTATTTT. This chain uses TRBV5-7 with TRBJ2-3; D is unclear. TRBV5-7 is annotated as an ORF whose role is uncertain. V was trimmed by 7 bases and J by 5 bases, leaving 11 bases between them. This CDR3 contains 12 residues.

The rearrangement uses TRBV5-4 and TRBJ1-2; D ambiguous. Trimming cost V 4 bases and J 0 bases, with 7 bases left between them. Germline V gene data show CDR1 as SGHNT and CDR2 as YYREEE (reference sequence). CDR3 size: 13 residues. The CDR3 here is CASSGHPNYGYTF. The CDR3 DNA reads as TGTGCCAGCAGCGGGCACCCTAACTATGGCTACACCTTC.

This clone was seen a handful of times. The sample has other DNA sequences that encode this CDR3 too. The chain recombines TRBV27 with TRBJ2-1; D is possibly TRBD2 (5 bases). The germline V gene encodes CDR1 MNHEY and CDR2 SMNVEV (reference sequence). Trimming took off 0 bases at V and 0 bases at J, with 6 bases between the two ends. The CDR3 sequence is 15 residues long. DNA for the CDR3: TGTGCCAGCAGTTTATCGGGGAGCTCCTACAATGAGCAGTTCTTC. As protein: CASSLSGSSYNEQFF.

The V and J genes are TRBV5-4 and TRBJ2-2, with 7 nucleotides matching TRBD2. Unmatched junction bases numbered 14, after V lost 6 bases and J lost 3 bases. Germline CDR1 SGHNT, CDR2 YYREEE (reference sequence). This CDR3 region has 17 residues. CDR3 amino acids: CASIHTWGGDDTGELFF. For the CDR3, the DNA is TGTGCCAGCATCCACACCTGGGGAGGGGACGACACCGGGGAGCTGTTTTTT.

V is TRBV2 and J is TRBJ1-4; D might be TRBD1 (5 bases). The CDR3 is 12 residues long. The V gene's germline CDR1 is SNHLY and CDR2 FYNNEI. The V gene lost 10 bases and the J gene lost 0 bases, with 6 bases spanning the gap. The CDR3: CATGATNEKLFF. In DNA form, the CDR3 reads TGTGCCACGGGGGCAACTAATGAAAAACTGTTTTTT. The whole variable domain, filled in from reference TRBV2 and TRBJ1-4, reads EPEVTQTPSHQVTQMGQEVILRCVPISNHLYFYWYRQILGQKVEFLVSFYNNEISEKSEIFDDQFSVERPDGSNFTLKIRSTKLEDSAMYFCATGATNEKLFFGSGTQLSVL.

The V and J genes are TRBV29-1 and TRBJ2-5; D might be TRBD2 (6 bases). The V end lost 5 bases, the J end lost 4 bases, and 14 bases lay between the germline ends. Germline CDR1 and CDR2: SQVTM and ANQGSEA. The CDR3 is 13 residues long. As DNA, the CDR3 is TGCAGCGTTCGGAGGGGATCGGGAGAGACCCAGTACTTC. The encoded protein is CSVRRGSGETQYF.

The sample holds one count of this clone. V gene TRBV7-2 combines with J gene TRBJ1-6; possible D gene TRBD1, 6 bases. Germline CDR1 reads SGHTA; CDR2 reads FQGNSA. V was pared by 3 bases and J by 7 bases, with 19 bases between. CDR3 length: 17 residues. For the CDR3, the DNA is TGTGCCAGCAGCTTGTCCCGTGGACAGTCTGAAAATTCACCCCTCCACTTT. Its protein product is CASSLSRGQSENSPLHF.

J is TRBJ1-2 and V is TRBV2; D ambiguous. Germline CDR1 is SNHLY and CDR2 is FYNNEI. The CDR3 spans 14 residues. Trimming took 6 bases from V and 0 from J, leaving 11 bases between them. As DNA, the CDR3 is TGTGCCAGCAGGGAGGCACCGTCTAACTATGGCTACACCTTC. Translating it yields CASREAPSNYGYTF. The complete variable domain, with remaining parts taken from reference TRBV2 and TRBJ1-2, reads EPEVTQTPSHQVTQMGQEVILRCVPISNHLYFYWYRQILGQKVEFLVSFYNNEISEKSEIFDDQFSVERPDGSNFTLKIRSTKLEDSAMYFCASREAPSNYGYTFGSGTRLTVV.

On this clone itself: The sample carries other DNA sequences with the same CDR3. The rearrangement joins TRBV19 to TRBJ1-5; 9 positions match TRBD1. The ends lost 5 bases at V and 5 bases at J; junction bases unmatched: 10. CDR3 length: 16 amino acids. Germline CDR1 is LNHDA and CDR2 is SQIVND (reference sequence). CDR3 sequence (DNA): TGTGCCAGTAGTCCCCGGGACAGGGAGGGTGATCAGCCCCAGCATTTT. Amino acid sequence: CASSPRDREGDQPQHF.

The chain has TRBV27 and TRBJ2-2; TRBD2 agrees at 10 bases. Germline V CDR1 and CDR2: MNHEY, SMNVEV (reference sequence). J lost 7 bases, V lost 6 bases, and 2 bases had no gene match. The CDR3 runs 13 residues. CDR3 nucleotides: TGTGCCAGCAGACCTAGCGGGAGCGGGGAGCTGTTTTTT. The encoded protein is CASRPSGSGELFF.

The J gene is TRBJ2-3, the V gene TRBV20-1; weak D call: TRBD2 (6 bases). V was cut by 7 bases and J by 8 bases, with 10 bases left in between. Germline CDR1 and CDR2: DFQATT and SNEGSKA (reference sequence). This CDR3 has 10 amino acids. The CDR3 here is CSGRAGTQYF. CDR3 DNA: TGCAGTGGGAGGGCCGGTACGCAGTATTTT.

This chain links TRBV19 with TRBJ2-2; 7 bases are a match to TRBD1. The CDR3 covers 14 residues. Germline V gene data show CDR1 as LNHDA and CDR2 as SQIVND (reference sequence). The V segment lost 6 bases and the J segment 4 bases; nucleotides outside the gene matches: 5. CDR3 bases: TGTGCCAGTAGGGTCGACAGGGCCACCGGGGAGCTGTTTTTT. This gives the protein CASRVDRATGELFF.

The rearrangement links TRBV12-3 or TRBV12-4 to TRBJ2-3; 7 bases match TRBD1. With V trimmed by 5 bases and J by 5 bases, 4 bases remained unmatched. This CDR3 spans 13 amino acids. Written as DNA, the CDR3 is TGTGCCAGCAGTCGGACAGGTCTAGATACGCAGTATTTT. Translated, it gives CASSRTGLDTQYF.

The sample holds one count of this clone. The rearrangement joins TRBV15 to TRBJ1-4; perhaps TRBD1 as D (6 bases). V was cut by 0 bases and J by 4 bases, with 12 bases left in between. Germline CDR1 is LNHNV and CDR2 is YYDKDF (reference sequence). The length of the CDR3 is 16 residues. The CDR3, as DNA: TGTGCCACCAGCAGAGATAGTCAGGGGTATAATGAAAAACTGTTTTTT. Amino acids: CATSRDSQGYNEKLFF.

The rearrangement uses TRBV5-1 and TRBJ2-7; D remains ambiguous. Germline V gene lookup returns CDR1 SGHRS and CDR2 YFSETQ. CDR3 length equals 13 residues. The V end lost 2 bases, the J end lost 2 bases, and 8 bases lay between the germline ends. The DNA of the CDR3 is TGCGCCAGCAGCTTTGCAGAAGCCTACGAGCAGTACTTC. Translated: CASSFAEAYEQYF.

V is TRBV11-2 and J is TRBJ1-6; D may be TRBD1 (6 bases). Germline CDR1 SGHAT, CDR2 FQNNGV. Trimming took 2 bases from V and 9 from J, leaving 14 bases between them. The CDR3 runs to 15 residues. CDR3 region: CASSLTRDTVSPLHF. The CDR3 DNA reads TGTGCCAGCAGCTTAACCCGGGACACGGTTTCACCCCTCCACTTT.

This chain joins TRBV11-3 and TRBJ2-3; 10 bases align to TRBD1. In germline, CDR1 is SGHNT, CDR2 YENEEA. J lost 4 bases, V lost 2 bases, and 15 bases had no gene match. This CDR3 has 19 residues. The CDR3 region has the DNA TGTGCCAGCAGCTTAAGGGGGACGACAGGGGGCGATTTATCAGATACGCAGTATTTT. Its protein product is CASSLRGTTGGDLSDTQYF.

The chain couples TRBV12-3 or TRBV12-4 to TRBJ2-1, with 10 bases lining up with TRBD2. V shed 6 bases and J 10 bases; nucleotides not matched to a gene: 6. The CDR3 totals 13 residues. The CDR3 loop is CASSILAGAEQFF. The CDR3 bases are TGTGCCAGCAGCATTCTAGCGGGAGCCGAGCAGTTCTTC.

This chain joins TRBV27 and TRBJ2-2; TRBD2 aligns across 9 bases. J was trimmed by 7 bases and V by 5 bases; bases with no gene match: 8. CDR3 length equals 15 residues. Germline lookup yields CDR1 MNHEY and CDR2 SMNVEV (reference sequence). This CDR3 reads CASSSAGGPGGELFF. CDR3 DNA: TGTGCCAGCAGTAGTGCGGGGGGGCCAGGCGGGGAGCTGTTTTTT.

This sequence joins TRBV5-6 and TRBJ2-1; 7 bases fit TRBD1. CDR3 length: 15 residues. With V trimmed by 5 bases and J by 8 bases, 13 bases remained unmatched. Germline V gene data show CDR1 as SGHDT and CDR2 as YYEEEE. CDR3 protein: CASSSTGASYDEQFF. CDR3 nucleotides: TGTGCCAGCAGTTCCACAGGGGCCTCTTACGATGAGCAGTTCTTC.